This T cell receptor (beta chain) derives from a study of a mutant IDH1 vaccine in newly diagnosed glioma. Whole-study context: Vaccination was launched 4-6 weeks after radiotherapy alone, or with temozolomide cycles. Of the patients given treatment, approximately 62% were male and approximately 38% were female, and a mean age of around 44 years was recorded. Study-wide findings and caveats: Patients mounted vaccine-induced immune responses in 90% to 95% of cases.

The assay was immunoSEQ multiplex PCR, and TCRdb's table has in-frame clones only and misses some. The sample records approximately 110,000 clones, 90% being singletons. On this clone: The antigen remains unidentified.

The sample's time point: week 11, during vaccination. Vaccine doses each comprised 300 ug of mutant IDH1 20-mer peptide, with topical imiquimod. Germline V gene data show CDR1 as MRHNA and CDR2 as SNTAGT. The V segment lost 5 bases and the J segment 10 bases; nucleotides outside the gene matches: 10. The CDR3 is made up of 14 amino acids. This sequence originates from a woman between 45 and 60 years old with glioma. The input for sequencing was PBMCs, taken from a glioma patient whose treatment included an IDH1 peptide vaccine. V gene TRBV6-4 combines with J gene TRBJ2-1; 8 bases fit TRBD2. CDR3 sequence reads: CASSPTGGPWEQFF. The CDR3 bases are TGTGCCAGCAGTCCGACGGGAGGGCCATGGGAGCAGTTCTTC.